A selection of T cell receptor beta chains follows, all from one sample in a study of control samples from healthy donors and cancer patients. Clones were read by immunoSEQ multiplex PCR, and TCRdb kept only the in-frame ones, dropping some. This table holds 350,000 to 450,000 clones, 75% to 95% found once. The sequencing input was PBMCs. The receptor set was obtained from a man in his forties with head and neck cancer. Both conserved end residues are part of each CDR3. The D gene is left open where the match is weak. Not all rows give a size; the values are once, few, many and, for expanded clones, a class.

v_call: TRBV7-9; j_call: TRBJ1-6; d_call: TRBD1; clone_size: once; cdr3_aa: CASSLYTGTGNYNSPLHF; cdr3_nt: TGTGCCAGCAGCTTGTATACCGGGACAGGGAATTATAATTCACCCCTCCACTTT
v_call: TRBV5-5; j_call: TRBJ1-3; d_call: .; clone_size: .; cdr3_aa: CASSRPGAIEDTIYF; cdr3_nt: TGTGCCAGCAGCCGCCCAGGGGCCATTGAGGACACCATATATTTT
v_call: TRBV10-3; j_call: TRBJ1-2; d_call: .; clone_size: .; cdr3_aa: CAIRDNREQSYGYTF; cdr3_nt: TGTGCCATCAGAGATAACAGGGAGCAGAGCTATGGCTACACCTTC
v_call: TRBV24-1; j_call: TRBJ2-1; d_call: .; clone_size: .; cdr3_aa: CATSDTTGYNEQFF; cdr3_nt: TGTGCCACCAGTGACACAACAGGGTACAATGAGCAGTTCTTC
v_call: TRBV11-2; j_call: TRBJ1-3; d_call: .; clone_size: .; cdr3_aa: CASSSAGGNTIYF; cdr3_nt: TGTGCCAGCAGCTCGGCGGGAGGAAACACCATATATTTT
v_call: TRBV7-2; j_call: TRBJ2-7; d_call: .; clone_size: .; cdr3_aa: CASSFEGTVYEQYF; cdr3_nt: TGTGCCAGCAGCTTCGAGGGGACCGTATACGAGCAGTACTTC
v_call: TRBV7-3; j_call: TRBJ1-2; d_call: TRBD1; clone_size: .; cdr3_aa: CASSSGQGDGYTF; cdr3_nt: TGTGCCAGCAGCTCCGGACAGGGGGATGGCTACACCTTC
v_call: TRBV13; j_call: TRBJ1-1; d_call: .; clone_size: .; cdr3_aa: CASSLAGLGTEAFF; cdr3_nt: TGTGCCAGCAGCTTAGCAGGGTTGGGCACTGAAGCTTTCTTT
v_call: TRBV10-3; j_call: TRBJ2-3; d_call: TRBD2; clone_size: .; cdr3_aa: CAISLGTSGGASDTQYF; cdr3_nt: TGTGCCATCAGCCTAGGGACTAGCGGGGGGGCCTCAGATACGCAGTATTTT
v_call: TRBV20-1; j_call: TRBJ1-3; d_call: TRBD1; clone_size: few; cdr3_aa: CSASSPGQGIGNTIYF; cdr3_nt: TGCAGTGCTAGTTCCCCGGGACAGGGAATTGGAAACACCATATATTTT
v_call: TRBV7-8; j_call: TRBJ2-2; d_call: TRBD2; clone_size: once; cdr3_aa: CASFRAGENTGELFF; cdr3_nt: TGTGCCAGCTTCCGAGCGGGGGAGAACACCGGGGAGCTGTTTTTT
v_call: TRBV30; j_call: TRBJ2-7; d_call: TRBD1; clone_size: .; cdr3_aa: CAWSVRDRGIYEQYF; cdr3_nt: TGTGCCTGGAGTGTACGGGACAGGGGGATCTACGAGCAGTACTTC
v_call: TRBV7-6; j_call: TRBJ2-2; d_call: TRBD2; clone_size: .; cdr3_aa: CASSSTSGNTGELFF; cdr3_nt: TGTGCCAGCAGCTCAACTAGCGGGAACACCGGGGAGCTGTTTTTT
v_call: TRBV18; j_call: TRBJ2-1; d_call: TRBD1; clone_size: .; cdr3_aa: CASSDVGTGYNEQFF; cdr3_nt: TGTGCCAGTTCCGATGTAGGGACAGGGTACAATGAGCAGTTCTTC
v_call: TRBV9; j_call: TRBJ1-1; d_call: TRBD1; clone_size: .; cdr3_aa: CASSATGGNVAEAFF; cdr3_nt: TGTGCCAGCAGCGCGACAGGGGGCAATGTTGCTGAAGCTTTCTTT
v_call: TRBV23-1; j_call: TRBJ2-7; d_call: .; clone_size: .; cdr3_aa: CASSQSEGHLTTYEQYF; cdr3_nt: TGCGCCAGCAGTCAATCTGAAGGGCACCTTACCACCTACGAGCAGTACTTC
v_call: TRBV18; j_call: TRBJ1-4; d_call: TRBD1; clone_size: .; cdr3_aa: CASSPKTGGATNEKLFF; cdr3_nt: TGTGCCAGCTCACCAAAGACAGGGGGAGCAACTAATGAAAAACTGTTTTTT
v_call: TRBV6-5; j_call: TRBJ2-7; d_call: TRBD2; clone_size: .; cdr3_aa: CASSYGTSGFEQYF; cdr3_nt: TGTGCCAGCAGTTATGGGACTAGCGGGTTCGAGCAGTACTTC
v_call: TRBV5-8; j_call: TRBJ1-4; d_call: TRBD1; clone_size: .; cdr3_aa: CASSSTGNAEKLFF; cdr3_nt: TGTGCCAGCAGCTCGACAGGGAATGCTGAAAAACTGTTTTTT
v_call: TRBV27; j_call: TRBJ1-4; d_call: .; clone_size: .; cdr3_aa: CASSLRPGGPATNEKLFF; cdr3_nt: TGTGCCAGCAGTTTACGGCCTGGGGGGCCCGCAACTAATGAAAAACTGTTTTTT
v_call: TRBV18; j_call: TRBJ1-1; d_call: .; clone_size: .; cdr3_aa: CASSPFGRENTEAFF; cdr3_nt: TGTGCCAGCTCACCATTTGGGCGCGAGAACACTGAAGCTTTCTTT
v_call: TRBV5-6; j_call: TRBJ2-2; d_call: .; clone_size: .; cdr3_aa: CASSFGAEVLAGELFF; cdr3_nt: TGTGCCAGCAGCTTCGGGGCTGAGGTGTTAGCCGGGGAGCTGTTTTTT
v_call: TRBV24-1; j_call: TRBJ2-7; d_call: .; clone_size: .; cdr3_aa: CATSDPDTYEQYF; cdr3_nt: TGTGCCACCAGTGACCCAGACACGTACGAGCAGTACTTC
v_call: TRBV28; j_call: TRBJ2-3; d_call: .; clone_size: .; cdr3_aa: CASSPPHTDTQYF; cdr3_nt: TGTGCCAGCAGCCCGCCCCACACAGATACGCAGTATTTT
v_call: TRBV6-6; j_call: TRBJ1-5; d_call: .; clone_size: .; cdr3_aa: CAIWGGNQPQHF; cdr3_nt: TGTGCCATCTGGGGGGGCAATCAGCCCCAGCATTTT
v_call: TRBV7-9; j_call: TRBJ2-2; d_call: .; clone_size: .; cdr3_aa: CASSPVVAANTGELFF; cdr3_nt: TGTGCCAGCAGTCCCGTGGTAGCGGCTAACACCGGGGAGCTGTTTTTT
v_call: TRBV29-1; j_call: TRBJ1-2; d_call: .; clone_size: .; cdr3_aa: CSVEGSQKDYGYTF; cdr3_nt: TGCAGCGTTGAAGGGTCCCAGAAAGACTATGGCTACACCTTC
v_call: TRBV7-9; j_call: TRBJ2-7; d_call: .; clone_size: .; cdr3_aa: CASRTGGGLREQYF; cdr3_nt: TGTGCCAGCAGGACGGGGGGCGGGTTGAGGGAGCAGTACTTC
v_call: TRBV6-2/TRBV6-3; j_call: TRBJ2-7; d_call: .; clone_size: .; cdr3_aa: CASSFEDQSYEQYF; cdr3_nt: TGTGCCAGCAGCTTTGAAGACCAGTCCTACGAGCAGTACTTC
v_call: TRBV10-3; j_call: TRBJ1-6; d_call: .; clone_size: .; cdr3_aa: CAISELGFAPLHF; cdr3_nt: TGTGCCATCAGTGAGTTGGGTTTTGCACCCCTCCACTTT
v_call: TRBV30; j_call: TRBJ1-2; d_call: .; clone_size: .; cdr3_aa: CAWSAQGGGGYTF; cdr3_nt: TGTGCCTGGAGTGCTCAGGGAGGAGGTGGCTACACCTTC
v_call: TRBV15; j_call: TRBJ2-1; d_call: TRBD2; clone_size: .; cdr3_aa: CATDRGSSYNEQFF; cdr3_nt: TGTGCCACCGACCGCGGGAGCTCCTACAATGAGCAGTTCTTC
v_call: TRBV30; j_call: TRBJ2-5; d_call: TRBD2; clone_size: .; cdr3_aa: CAWSVGSGVQTQYF; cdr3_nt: TGTGCCTGGAGTGTGGGTAGCGGGGTGCAGACCCAGTACTTC
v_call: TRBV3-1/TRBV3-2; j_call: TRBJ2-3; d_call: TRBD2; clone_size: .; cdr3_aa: CASSQEPSSGRALDTQYF; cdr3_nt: TGTGCCAGCAGCCAAGAGCCCAGTAGCGGGAGGGCCCTAGATACGCAGTATTTT
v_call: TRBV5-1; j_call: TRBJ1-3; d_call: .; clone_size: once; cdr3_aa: CASSPGGTPGNTIYF; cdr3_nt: TGCGCCAGCAGCCCAGGCGGGACGCCCGGAAACACCATATATTTT
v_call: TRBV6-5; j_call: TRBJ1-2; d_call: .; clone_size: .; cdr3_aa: CASRGLVGYTF; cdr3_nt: TGTGCCAGTAGGGGACTGGTTGGCTACACCTTC
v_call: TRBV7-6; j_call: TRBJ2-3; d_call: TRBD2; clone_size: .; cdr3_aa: CASSLPAGGWDTQYF; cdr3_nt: TGTGCCAGCAGCTTACCGGCGGGGGGCTGGGATACGCAGTATTTT
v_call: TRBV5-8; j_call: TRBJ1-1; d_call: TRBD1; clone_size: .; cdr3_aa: CASSFTGGTEAFF; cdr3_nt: TGTGCCAGCAGCTTTACAGGGGGGACTGAAGCTTTCTTT
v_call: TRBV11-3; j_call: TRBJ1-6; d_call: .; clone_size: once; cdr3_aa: CASSLGVGTNNSPLHF; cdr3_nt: TGTGCCAGCAGCTTAGGAGTGGGGACCAATAATTCACCCCTCCACTTT
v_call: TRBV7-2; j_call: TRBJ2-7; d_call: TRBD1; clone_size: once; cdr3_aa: CASSLAGQGSLRWQYF; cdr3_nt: TGTGCCAGCAGCTTAGCCGGACAGGGATCCCTACGGTGGCAGTACTTC
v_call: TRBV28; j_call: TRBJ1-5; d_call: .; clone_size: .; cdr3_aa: CASLSRSGVEYYSNQPQHF; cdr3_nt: TGTGCCAGCCTCTCGAGGTCAGGGGTGGAATATTATAGCAATCAGCCCCAGCATTTT
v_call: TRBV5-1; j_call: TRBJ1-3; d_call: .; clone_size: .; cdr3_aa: CASSSRTGTGNTIYF; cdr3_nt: TGCGCCAGCAGCTCGAGAACAGGGACTGGAAACACCATATATTTT
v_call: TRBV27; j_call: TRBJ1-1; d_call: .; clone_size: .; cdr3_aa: CASSLKRGNTEAFF; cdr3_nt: TGTGCCAGCAGTTTAAAAAGGGGGAACACTGAAGCTTTCTTT